The 11 T cell receptor beta chains given below trace back to one sample, sequenced in a study of blood T cell repertoires in COVID-19. The protocol was immunoSEQ multiplex PCR, while the TCRdb copy is restricted to in-frame clones and leaves out a portion. Found here are about 200,000 clones, 65% to 90% of them singletons; the top ten hold under 2.5%. Input material: peripheral blood. Source of these receptors: a woman aged 70-85 years with COVID-19, enrolled during active disease.

V is TRBV19 and J is TRBJ1-4; D remains unclear. The CDR3 is made up of 13 amino acids. Trimming took 5 bases from V and 4 from J, leaving 8 bases between them. Germline assignment: CDR1 LNHDA and CDR2 SQIVND (reference sequence). The CDR3 DNA reads as TGTGCCAGTAGTGTCAGGTTTAATGAAAAACTGTTTTTT. It yields the protein CASSVRFNEKLFF.

The chain has TRBV10-3 and TRBJ1-5, with unresolved D. The germline V and J ends were trimmed by 2 bases and 1 base, with 9 bases remaining between them. The CDR3 runs to 15 residues. The V gene's germline CDR1 is ENHRY and CDR2 SYGVKD. CDR3 sequence (DNA): TGTGCCATCAGTGAGGATCGGGGAAGCAATCAGCCCCAGCATTTT. Translated: CAISEDRGSNQPQHF.

The chain uses TRBV7-2 and TRBJ2-7, with a weak D call TRBD2 (6 bases). This CDR3 is 15 amino acids long. Germline CDR1 reads SGHTA; CDR2 reads FQGNSA. Trimming removed 6 bases at V and 7 bases at J, with 22 bases between. CDR3 sequence (DNA): TGTGCCAGCAGTCAAGCGGGCCTTAGGGCGGGGGAGCAGTACTTC. Protein: CASSQAGLRAGEQYF.

This clone was recorded once. The V gene is TRBV6-5, the J gene TRBJ2-6; TRBD2 agrees at 7 bases. Per the germline V gene, CDR1 is MNHEY and CDR2 is SVGAGI. The CDR3 consists of 16 residues. Germline trimming cut 2 bases from V and 0 bases from J; bases unmatched to any gene: 1. The chain's CDR3 is CASSYGGGSGANVLTF. CDR3 nucleotides: TGTGCCAGCAGTTACGGGGGGGGCTCTGGGGCCAACGTCCTGACTTTC.

This clone was observed a few times. The chain joins TRBV6-2 or TRBV6-3 to TRBJ2-5, with 8 bases that match TRBD2. V dropped 2 bases and J dropped 5; count of bases not matched to a gene: 7. Germline CDR1 is MNHEY and CDR2 is SVGEGT. This CDR3 has 15 residues. CDR3 loop: CASSYRGGLPETQYF. The CDR3 DNA reads TGTGCCAGCAGTTACCGGGGGGGCCTCCCTGAGACCCAGTACTTC.

The V call is TRBV9, the J call TRBJ2-5; 8 bases agree with TRBD1. Germline CDR1 is SGDLS and CDR2 is YYNGEE. V trimming: 4 bases; J trimming: 5 bases; junction bases outside the gene matches: 7. The CDR3 is 14 residues long. The CDR3: CASSTGQGVETQYF. In DNA form, the CDR3 reads TGTGCCAGCAGCACCGGACAGGGAGTGGAGACCCAGTACTTC.

The rearrangement uses TRBV2 and TRBJ2-1; D might be TRBD1 (7 bases). The CDR3 is 14 residues long. Per germline, CDR1 SNHLY and CDR2 FYNNEI. Trimming removed 11 bases at V and 4 bases at J, with 18 bases between. The CDR3 region has the DNA TGTGCCGTCATAGCGGACAGGCGATACAATGAGCAGTTCTTC. This codes for CAVIADRRYNEQFF.

V gene TRBV5-8 combines with J gene TRBJ2-7; a possible D gene is TRBD1 (6 bases). Per germline, CDR1 SGHTS and CDR2 YDEGEE. The CDR3 is 19 residues long. Trimming took 1 base from V and 1 from J, leaving 24 bases between them. This CDR3 reads CASSLLLSFGTPVSYEQYF. The CDR3 coding sequence is TGTGCCAGCAGCTTGTTGTTGAGCTTCGGGACACCTGTTTCCTACGAGCAGTACTTC. Combining the CDR3 with reference TRBV5-8 and TRBJ2-7 gives the whole variable domain EAGVTQSPTHLIKTRGQQATLRCSPISGHTSVYWYQQALGLGLQFLLWYDEGEERNRGNFPPRFSGRQFPNYSSELNVNALELEDSALYLCASSLLLSFGTPVSYEQYFGPGTRLTVT.

This chain uses TRBV15 with TRBJ2-5; D unresolved. The CDR3 consists of 14 residues. The germline V gene encodes CDR1 LNHNV and CDR2 YYDKDF (reference sequence). V shed 3 bases and J shed 4 bases, with 12 bases lying between them. The CDR3 DNA reads TGTGCCACCAGCAGTGACTTCATCGTAGAGACCCAGTACTTC. Residues: CATSSDFIVETQYF.

The V gene is TRBV11-3, the J gene TRBJ2-7; tentative D call: TRBD1 (6 bases). The length of the CDR3 is 15 residues. Germline lookup yields CDR1 SGHNT and CDR2 YENEEA. V lost 7 bases and J 1 base, leaving 17 bases between the germline ends. CDR3 coding DNA: TGTGCCAGCACCCCCCCCCAGGGGCCTTCCTACGAGCAGTACTTC. Translating gives CASTPPQGPSYEQYF.

The gene calls are TRBV2 and TRBJ2-7; perhaps TRBD1 as D (5 bases). Germline CDR1 and CDR2: SNHLY and FYNNEI. Trimming removed 5 bases from V and 3 bases from J, with 8 bases in between. This CDR3 is 12 amino acids long. The CDR3 loop is CASSWTSYEQYF. Written as DNA, the CDR3 is TGTGCCAGCAGTTGGACAAGCTACGAGCAGTACTTC.